This T cell receptor (beta chain) was identified in a study of T-cell memory formation after mild COVID-19 (dated by TCRdb to the early 2020s). About the study as a whole: Most TCR sequence clusters were specific to one of the two donors. The cohort comprised two young, previously healthy adult volunteers, one female and one male. In a couple of donors, T-cell clones that expanded and contracted after mild COVID-19 were tracked by sequencing TCRalpha and TCRbeta repertoires over time. The investigation overall reported the following: From day 15 to 85, contracting clones showed balanced CD4/CD8 phenotypes, whereas a second wave of clones that expanded from day 15 to 37 leaned towards CD4+. SARS-CoV-2 specificity of the second-wave clones peaking on day 37 was not confirmed. The study included only a couple of mild cases, and larger cohorts that include severe cases with pre-infection samples were judged to be necessary. Some responding clones were detected in pre-infection memory, suggesting pre-existing cross-reactive memory T cells joined the SARS-CoV-2 response. Contracting CD4+ clones were found mainly in CM and EM memory subsets, while CD8+ clones were enriched in EMRA.

Sequences LGHNT (CDR1) and FRNRAP (CDR2) are obtained from the germline V gene. Deletion took 4 bases off V and 2 bases off J, with a span of 6 bases between the germline ends. Measured from the cysteine to the phenylalanine, the CDR3 is 12 residues long. The DNA shown is the 36-base CDR3, in frame from base 1. Data came from an Illumina NovaSeq 6000. cDNA libraries for TCRalpha and TCRbeta were prepared by 5'RACE using constant-segment primers, with sample barcodes and unique molecular identifiers added. Trizol reagent was used to extract RNA from every sample. The libraries were amplified in two PCR steps, and the second step added a second sample barcode and Illumina TruSeq adapters. Sequencing of the libraries was done on an Illumina NovaSeq, producing 2 x 150 bp paired-end reads. The original pipeline was this. With migec v1.2.7, reads were demultiplexed and then collapsed into UMI-guided consensus sequences. Using mixcr v2.1.11, UMI consensuses were aligned to TRA and TRB V and J templates and then assembled into clonotypes. Expanded or contracted clonotypes were those called significant by both edgeR and NoisET, with noise models trained on biological replicates. For edgeR calls, the cutoffs were a false discovery rate-adjusted p below 0.01 and a log2 fold-change threshold of 1. PCA with hierarchical clustering of max-normalized trajectories of the 1000 most abundant clonotypes was used as exploratory dynamics analysis. Each responding clone was given a CD4 or CD8 phenotype based on the CD4+ and CD8+ repertoires, which had been sequenced separately. The raw public reads went through TCRdb reprocessing: fastp at Q25, MiXCR clone calling, in-frame beta chains kept. All rows with the same CDR3 protein become a single entry with the most common DNA and genes. The V and J calls come from TCRdb's annotation, not from the publication. The sample records about 350,000 distinct CDR3 sequences, 12% to 15% of which are singletons. Approximately 22% of the sample is in the top ten clones.

This clonotype was seen a few times. Its antigen remains undetermined. No per-base quality is available; no much larger clone lies one base away. Ficoll-Paque density gradient centrifugation was used to isolate PBMCs. This sequence was found in a man younger than 35 who had mild COVID-19 (a few samples of this study predate the infection). The sample titles of this study are shuffled in the database, so cell type and time point are left out; the donor was told from shared clones. The rearrangement joined TRBV12-5 to TRBJ2-7; no D gene can be assigned with confidence. Sample: PBMCs or a T cell subset sorted from them (not recorded which). The CDR3: CASGSGPYEQYF. In nucleotide form, the sequence is TGTGCTAGTGGTTCTGGACCCTACGAGCAGTACTTC.